Listed here are 20 T cell receptor beta chains from one sample, sequenced in a study of lymphopenia after photon versus proton radiotherapy. Using immunoSEQ multiplex PCR, the repertoire was profiled, and TCRdb retains in-frame clones only, with some absent. The sample contains some 44,000 clones, around four fifths of which appear only once. Sequencing used peripheral blood, obtained from a patient treated with proton-based radiotherapy. These receptors were obtained from a woman in her sixties or seventies with pancreatic cancer.

The chain recombines TRBV18 with TRBJ1-1; 7 nucleotides line up with TRBD1. The CDR3 sequence is 15 residues long. The germline V gene has CDR1 KGHSH and CDR2 LQKENI. The ends lost 6 bases at V and 2 bases at J; junction bases unmatched: 9. The CDR3, as DNA: TGTGCCAGCTCTCCGCAGGGGGTCGGAAACACTGAAGCTTTCTTT. Protein: CASSPQGVGNTEAFF.

The rearrangement joins TRBV11-1 to TRBJ2-5; no clear D. Germline CDR1 SGHAT, CDR2 FQDESV (reference sequence). The CDR3 runs to 11 residues. V shed 5 bases and J shed 4 bases, with 5 bases lying between them. The CDR3 spells CASSTLETQYF. For the CDR3, the DNA is TGTGCCAGCAGCACCCTAGAGACCCAGTACTTC.

The rearrangement links TRBV7-3 to TRBJ1-1; D is undetermined. The CDR3 consists of 15 residues. CDR1 is SGHTA and CDR2 is FQGTGA in the germline V gene. With 5 bases removed from V and 0 bases from J, the gap between germline ends came to 13 bases. CDR3: CASSRRAGMNTEAFF. CDR3 coding DNA: TGTGCCAGCAGCCGAAGGGCGGGGATGAACACTGAAGCTTTCTTT. The full variable domain, in which reference TRBV7-3 and TRBJ1-1 provide the parts outside the CDR3, is GAGVSQTPSNKVTEKGKYVELRCDPISGHTALYWYRQSLGQGPEFLIYFQGTGAADDSGLPNDRFFAVRPEGSVSTLKIQRTERGDSAVYLCASSRRAGMNTEAFFGQGTRLTVV.

The chain joins TRBV5-1 to TRBJ2-6; 8 bases map to TRBD1. The CDR3 runs to 15 residues. Germline V gene sequence: CDR1 SGHRS, CDR2 YFSETQ. V gave up 7 bases and J gave up 2 bases; unmatched junction bases: 5. For the CDR3, the DNA is TGCGCCAGCGGTATGACAGGGGCTGGGGCCAACGTCCTGACTTTC. It specifies CASGMTGAGANVLTF.

The chain uses TRBV7-4 and TRBJ1-5, with D hard to call. The CDR3 contains 19 residues. With 1 base removed from V and 1 base from J, the gap between germline ends came to 20 bases. Looked up from germline, CDR1 is SGHVT and CDR2 is SQSDAQ. CDR3: CASSLVGIGRQSSNQPQHF. CDR3 sequence (DNA): TGTGCCAGCAGCTTAGTCGGGATTGGGAGGCAGTCGAGCAATCAGCCCCAGCATTTT.

V usage is TRBV2 and J usage is TRBJ1-1, with D possibly TRBD1 on 6 matching bases. The CDR3 has 13 residues. Per the germline V gene, CDR1 is SNHLY and CDR2 is FYNNEI. Between the trimmed V and J ends, which lost 8 bases and 0 bases, there was a span of 10 bases. This CDR3 is CASEDRLNTEAFF. The CDR3 nucleotides are TGTGCCAGCGAAGACAGGCTGAACACTGAAGCTTTCTTT. Based on the CDR3 plus reference TRBV2 and TRBJ1-1, the full variable domain is EPEVTQTPSHQVTQMGQEVILRCVPISNHLYFYWYRQILGQKVEFLVSFYNNEISEKSEIFDDQFSVERPDGSNFTLKIRSTKLEDSAMYFCASEDRLNTEAFFGQGTRLTVV.

This clone has only one observation. For the CDR3, the DNA is TGTGCCAGCAGCTTAGCTTGGGGCCTAGGAGGGCGGAACACTGAAGCTTTCTTT. It specifies CASSLAWGLGGRNTEAFF. The J gene is TRBJ1-1, the V gene TRBV11-1, with D perhaps TRBD1 (5 bases). This CDR3 contains 18 residues. The germline V and J ends were trimmed by 0 bases and 1 base, with 18 bases remaining between them. Germline-derived CDR1 and CDR2 are SGHAT and FQDESV (reference sequence).

The rearrangement joins TRBV15 to TRBJ1-1; D is possibly TRBD1 (5 bases). The CDR3 sequence is 12 residues long. V gave up 3 bases and J gave up 6 bases, with 8 bases separating them. Germline-derived CDR1 and CDR2 are LNHNV and YYDKDF (reference sequence). The CDR3 sequence is CATSSWGAEAFF. CDR3 nucleotide sequence: TGTGCCACCAGCAGCTGGGGCGCTGAAGCTTTCTTT.

V and J are TRBV2 and TRBJ1-2, with D unresolved. CDR1 SNHLY and CDR2 FYNNEI come from the germline V gene. Trimming shortened V by 4 bases and J by 4 bases, and 4 bases separated the two germline ends. The CDR3 consists of 11 residues. CDR3 region: CASSGAYGYTF. CDR3 sequence (DNA): TGTGCCAGCAGTGGGGCCTATGGCTACACCTTC. Complete variable domain (other parts from reference TRBV2 and TRBJ1-2): EPEVTQTPSHQVTQMGQEVILRCVPISNHLYFYWYRQILGQKVEFLVSFYNNEISEKSEIFDDQFSVERPDGSNFTLKIRSTKLEDSAMYFCASSGAYGYTFGSGTRLTVV.

The count of this clone is one. This chain connects TRBV7-9 to TRBJ2-1, with 7 nucleotides matching TRBD1. The CDR3 length is 14 residues. Germline CDR1 SEHNR, CDR2 FQNEAQ (reference sequence). The V gene end was trimmed by 3 bases and the J gene end by 9 bases; junction bases not matched to a gene: 8. The CDR3 loop is CASSFTQGVPEQFF. The CDR3 DNA follows: TGTGCCAGCAGCTTTACTCAGGGGGTTCCTGAGCAGTTCTTC.

The chain employs TRBV29-1 and TRBJ2-1; D is uncertain. Germline assignment: CDR1 SQVTM and CDR2 ANQGSEA. V dropped 2 bases and J dropped 4 bases, with 12 bases sitting between them. The CDR3 has 14 amino acids. The CDR3 region is CSVERTEFYNEQFF. In DNA form, the CDR3 reads TGCAGCGTTGAACGGACGGAATTTTACAATGAGCAGTTCTTC.

A remark on this clone: The sample carries other DNA sequences with the same CDR3. The chain uses TRBV5-1 and TRBJ2-7, with TRBD1 matching 7 bases. The V segment lost 2 bases and the J segment 4 bases; nucleotides outside the gene matches: 3. The germline gives CDR1 SGHRS, CDR2 YFSETQ. The CDR3 has 13 amino acids. CDR3 in amino acids: CASSLDREYEQYF. The CDR3 DNA sequence: TGCGCCAGCAGCTTAGACAGGGAGTACGAGCAGTACTTC.

V is TRBV28 and J is TRBJ1-3; D might be TRBD1 (5 bases). The V end was cut by 1 base, the J end by 2 bases, with 9 bases between. Germline lookup yields CDR1 MDHEN and CDR2 SYDVKM. The CDR3 extends over 15 amino acids. CDR3 bases: TGTGCCAGCAGTTTATCCAGGGATCCTGGAAACACCATATATTTT. This encodes CASSLSRDPGNTIYF.

This sequence joins TRBV7-9 and TRBJ2-1, with D possibly TRBD1 on 6 matching bases. Trimming cost V 2 bases and J 9 bases, with 14 bases left between them. The CDR3 contains 14 residues. CDR1 and CDR2 from the germline V gene are SEHNR and FQNEAQ (reference sequence). The CDR3 DNA reads TGTGCCAGCAGCTTATTACAGGGAATAAGTGAGCAGTTCTTC. Its translation: CASSLLQGISEQFF.

This clone was found a few times. The gene calls are TRBV28 and TRBJ2-1; 12 bases fit TRBD2. With 7 bases clipped from V and 7 bases from J, the junction kept 11 bases outside the gene matches. The CDR3 has 16 residues. From germline, CDR1 is MDHEN and CDR2 SYDVKM. This chain's CDR3 is CASTKTSGSVGNEQFF. Written as DNA, the CDR3 is TGTGCCAGCACCAAGACTAGCGGGAGCGTAGGGAATGAGCAGTTCTTC.

V and J are TRBV9 and TRBJ2-2; no clear D gene. V gave up 2 bases and J gave up 1 base, with 12 bases separating them. The V gene's germline CDR1 is SGDLS and CDR2 YYNGEE. The CDR3 loop spans 16 amino acids. The DNA of the CDR3 is TGTGCCAGCAGCGTGACGGATAGGAGGAACACCGGGGAGCTGTTTTTT. It translates to CASSVTDRRNTGELFF.

This clone occurred a few times. The chain employs TRBV18 and TRBJ2-3; maybe TRBD1 (6 bases). V was cut by 0 bases and J by 3 bases, with 16 bases left in between. CDR3 length: 17 residues. Per germline, CDR1 KGHSH and CDR2 LQKENI. The CDR3 nucleotides are TGTGCCAGCTCACCACCGCCCGGGACAACCTATACAGATACGCAGTATTTT. Amino acid sequence: CASSPPPGTTYTDTQYF.

V usage is TRBV27 and J usage is TRBJ2-7, with 11 nucleotides matching TRBD2. V gave up 6 bases and J gave up 0 bases; unmatched junction bases: 4. Per the germline V gene, CDR1 is MNHEY and CDR2 is SMNVEV (reference sequence). The CDR3 length is 15 residues. CDR3 amino acids: CASSTTSGSSYEQYF. The CDR3 DNA sequence: TGTGCCAGCAGCACCACTAGCGGGAGCTCCTACGAGCAGTACTTC.

V usage is TRBV19 and J usage is TRBJ2-3, with TRBD2 matching over 14 bases. Germline V lookup: CDR1 LNHDA, CDR2 SQIVND (reference sequence). V gave up 3 bases and J gave up 5 bases; unmatched junction bases: 10. The CDR3 consists of 18 residues. CDR3 DNA: TGTGCCAGTAGTATGACGACCCCGGGACTAGCGGGAGAAGATACGCAGTATTTT. Residues: CASSMTTPGLAGEDTQYF.

A single count supports this clone. The J gene is TRBJ2-3, the V gene TRBV19, with D uncertain. Between the trimmed V and J ends, which lost 0 bases and 4 bases, there was a span of 8 bases. CDR1 LNHDA and CDR2 SQIVND come from the germline V gene (reference sequence). CDR3 size: 14 residues. The CDR3 sequence: CASSIDPAADTQYF. The CDR3 DNA reads as TGTGCCAGTAGTATAGATCCCGCCGCAGATACGCAGTATTTT. The variable domain in full, completed from reference TRBV19 and TRBJ2-3, reads DGGITQSPKYLFRKEGQNVTLSCEQNLNHDAMYWYRQDPGQGLRLIYYSQIVNDFQKGDIAEGYSVSREKKESFPLTVTSAQKNPTAFYLCASSIDPAADTQYFGPGTRLTVL.